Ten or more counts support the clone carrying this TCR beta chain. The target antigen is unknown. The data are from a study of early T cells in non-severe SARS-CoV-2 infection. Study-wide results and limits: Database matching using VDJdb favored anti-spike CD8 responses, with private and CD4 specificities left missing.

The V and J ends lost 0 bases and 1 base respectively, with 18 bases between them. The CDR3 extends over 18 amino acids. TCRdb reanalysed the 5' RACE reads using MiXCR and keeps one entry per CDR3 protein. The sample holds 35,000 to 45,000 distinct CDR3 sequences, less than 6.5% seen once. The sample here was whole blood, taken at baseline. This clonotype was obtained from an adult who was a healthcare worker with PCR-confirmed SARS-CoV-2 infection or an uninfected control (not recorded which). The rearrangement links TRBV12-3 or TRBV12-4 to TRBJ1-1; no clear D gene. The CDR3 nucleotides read TGTGCCAGCAGTTTAGCAATAGGAGCAGGAAAGGGGAACACTGAAGCTTTCTTT. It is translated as CASSLAIGAGKGNTEAFF.